The rows below give T cell receptor beta chains drawn from one sample of a study of post-analysis software for immune sequencing data. TCRdb passed the PCR reads through MiXCR, listing each CDR3 protein once. The data hold roughly 620,000 distinct CDR3 sequences, with 44% observed a single time. Input material: blood. The receptors here all came from a girl aged 5 to 17 with multiple sclerosis. The CDR3 runs from the conserved cysteine through the conserved F or W. Each record gives: clone size, D gene, V gene, J gene, CDR3 DNA, CDR3 protein. The D gene is left open where the match is weak. Clone sizes are given selectively: once, few, many, or a class where the clone is expanded.

>few|-|TRBV20-1|TRBJ1-2
TGCAGTGCTAGAGAGGTAGAATCGGGTGGCTACACCTTC
CSAREVESGGYTF
>-|-|TRBV3-1|TRBJ1-1
TGTGCCAGCAGCTTTACCTGGGACACTGAAGCTTTCTTT
CASSFTWDTEAFF
>-|-|TRBV20-1|TRBJ2-5
TGCAGTGCGTGGAAAGGGGGAGAGACCCAGTACTTC
CSAWKGGETQYF
>-|-|TRBV6-5|TRBJ2-3
TGTGCCAGCAGTTACTCGATTGCAGGGGATACGCAGTATTTT
CASSYSIAGDTQYF
>few|-|TRBV12-3/TRBV12-4|TRBJ2-7
TGTGCCAGCAGTTCGCGGGGACCGAGAGCTTCCTACGAGCAGTACTTC
CASSSRGPRASYEQYF
>few|TRBD1|TRBV10-3|TRBJ2-1
TGTGCCGTCCGGGACAGGGGCCAAAATGAGCAGTTCTTC
CAVRDRGQNEQFF
>-|-|TRBV20-1|TRBJ2-7
TGCAGTGCCGGGACACCTACGCACGAGCAGTACTTC
CSAGTPTHEQYF
>few|-|TRBV4-1|TRBJ2-1
TGCGCCAGCAGCCGGAAAGTATACAATGAGCAGTTCTTC
CASSRKVYNEQFF
>-|-|TRBV13|TRBJ1-2
TGTGCCAGCAGCTTAGCCTACAGGGCCGGAAACTATGGCTACACCTTC
CASSLAYRAGNYGYTF
>-|TRBD1|TRBV5-1|TRBJ1-2
TGCGCCAGCAGCTCATCTCAGGGACAGAGATATGGCTACACCTTC
CASSSSQGQRYGYTF
>-|TRBD2|TRBV20-1|TRBJ2-1
TGCAGTGCTCTCGGGACTAGCGGGGGGAATGAGCAGTTCTTC
CSALGTSGGNEQFF
>few|-|TRBV5-1|TRBJ2-7
TGCGCCAGCAGCTTGTACGACAGAGCTACCTACGAGCAGTACTTC
CASSLYDRATYEQYF
>-|-|TRBV7-2|TRBJ2-1
TGTGCCAGCAGCTTAGGATGGCCATTCCTGTCAGAGCAGTTCTTC
CASSLGWPFLSEQFF
>many|-|TRBV12-3/TRBV12-4|TRBJ1-2
TGTGCCAGCAGTTTATCCGGGAACTATGGCTACACCTTC
CASSLSGNYGYTF
>few|-|TRBV29-1|TRBJ2-7
TGCAGCGTCCAGGTTCCCCATAGCTACGAGCAGTACTTC
CSVQVPHSYEQYF
>-|TRBD2|TRBV11-2|TRBJ2-3
TGTGCCAGCAGCTTAGTAGCCGGGAGGCCGCTCGATACGCAGTATTTT
CASSLVAGRPLDTQYF
>-|-|TRBV12-3/TRBV12-4|TRBJ2-5
TGTGCCAGCAGTTATATGGGAGAGACCCAGTACTTC
CASSYMGETQYF
>few|-|TRBV6-5|TRBJ2-3
TGTGCCAGCAGTTACCGGGGCCGGAGCACAGATACGCAGTATTTT
CASSYRGRSTDTQYF
>-|-|TRBV5-1|TRBJ2-7
TGCGCCAGCAGCTTGGATGCCAGCCAAGGTTACGAGCAGTACTTC
CASSLDASQGYEQYF
>few|-|TRBV5-1|TRBJ1-1
TGCGCCAGCAAGCTTAGAGGGGGGAACACTGAAGCTTTCTTT
CASKLRGGNTEAFF
>-|-|TRBV5-1|TRBJ1-4
TGCGCCAGCAGCTCCGGGGACCGTTTTAATGAAAAACTGTTTTTT
CASSSGDRFNEKLFF
>few|-|TRBV12-3/TRBV12-4|TRBJ2-1
TGTGCCAGCAGGGACCTAGGGGATGAGCAGTTCTTC
CASRDLGDEQFF
>-|-|TRBV13|TRBJ1-2
TGTGCCAGCAGCCCATACGGCCGTGTGGACGGCTACACCTTC
CASSPYGRVDGYTF
>-|TRBD2|TRBV20-1|TRBJ2-7
TGCAGTGCTCCCCCGACTAGCGGGAGGGCGGACGAGCAGTACTTC
CSAPPTSGRADEQYF
>-|TRBD2|TRBV12-3/TRBV12-4|TRBJ2-1
TGTGCCAGCCAAAAAGGCGGGAGGTTGGCCTACAATGAGCAGTTCTTC
CASQKGGRLAYNEQFF
>-|TRBD1|TRBV5-6|TRBJ1-2
TGTGCCAGCTTCGGACAGGAGTTTGCCAATGGCTACACCTTC
CASFGQEFANGYTF
>few|-|TRBV7-2|TRBJ2-5
TGTGCCAGCAGCCCGGGGGTAGAGAGGGGGAGCTCAGAGACCCAGTACTTC
CASSPGVERGSSETQYF
>few|TRBD1|TRBV29-1|TRBJ1-2
TGCAGCGTTGTTCATCCTGGGGACAGGGTTGACTATGGCTACACCTTC
CSVVHPGDRVDYGYTF
>few|-|TRBV2|TRBJ1-5
TGTGCCAGCAGTGAAGCAGGGCAGCCCCAGCATTTT
CASSEAGQPQHF
>few|-|TRBV7-2|TRBJ2-3
TGTGCCAGCAGCTTAGCCAGGGATGATACGCAGTATTTT
CASSLARDDTQYF
>few|-|TRBV3-1|TRBJ2-7
TGTGCCAGCAGCCAAGTTTGGGAAGCAGGGACCTACGAGCAGTACTTC
CASSQVWEAGTYEQYF
>few|-|TRBV12-3/TRBV12-4|TRBJ2-3
TGTGCCAGCAGCCCCGAACTAGCTAGCACAGATACGCAGTATTTT
CASSPELASTDTQYF
>many|TRBD2|TRBV29-1|TRBJ2-7
TGCAGCGTTGAGGGTCCTAGCGGGAGCTCCTACGAGCAGTACTTC
CSVEGPSGSSYEQYF
>few|-|TRBV6-5|TRBJ2-7
TGTGCCAGCAGTTCTCCGGGCCCCTACGAGCAGTACTTC
CASSSPGPYEQYF
>-|TRBD1|TRBV3-1|TRBJ1-2
TGTGCCAGCAGCCGGCGGGACAGCTATGGCTACACCTTC
CASSRRDSYGYTF
>-|TRBD1|TRBV9|TRBJ2-7
TGTGCCAGCAGCGTAGCCGGGACAGGGGTCGACGAGCAGTACTTC
CASSVAGTGVDEQYF
>-|TRBD1|TRBV29-1|TRBJ2-7
TGCAGCGTGCGGACAGGCTTCACCTACGAGCAGTACTTC
CSVRTGFTYEQYF
>few|-|TRBV3-1|TRBJ2-7
TGTGCCAGCAGCCACCAAACAGGGAACGAGCAGTACTTC
CASSHQTGNEQYF
>-|-|TRBV5-1|TRBJ2-7
TGCGCCAGCAGCTTGGCTGGGTTTCCCAACGAGCAGTACTTC
CASSLAGFPNEQYF
>-|-|TRBV4-1|TRBJ2-1
TGCGCCAGCAGCCAAGAGAGGGGGTACGGCTACAATGAGCAGTTCTTC
CASSQERGYGYNEQFF
>-|TRBD1|TRBV12-3/TRBV12-4|TRBJ1-2
TGTGCCAGCAGTCTAGGTGGAGGGGGCGCCTCAAGAAATGGCTACACCTTC
CASSLGGGGASRNGYTF
>-|-|TRBV6-2/TRBV6-3|TRBJ1-5
TGTGCCAGCAGGGGGGACCGAGAGATGAATCAGCCCCAGCATTTT
CASRGDREMNQPQHF
>-|-|TRBV6-1|TRBJ1-5
TGTGCCAGCAGTGCTGGCAGAGAAGTACAGCCCCAGCATTTT
CASSAGREVQPQHF
>-|-|TRBV20-1|TRBJ2-1
TGCAGTGCTAGAGGTGTTCCGGGGGGCAGGGCGAATGAGCAGTTCTTC
CSARGVPGGRANEQFF
>few|-|TRBV20-1|TRBJ2-3
TGCAGTGCTAGCAAACTAACAGATACGCAGTATTTT
CSASKLTDTQYF